The clone carrying this T cell receptor (beta chain) was seen more than once but under ten times. Its matching antigen is unknown. The identical CDR3 is also encoded by other nucleotide sequences in the sample. This sample is drawn from a study of cytomegalovirus exposure and HLA in healthy donors. Study results and caveats: A previous analysis found most TCR beta V segments productive roughly 87% or roughly 30% of the time. Later genetic work tied a missense DCLRE1C variant to beta-chain V and J trimming. According to a later analysis, donors in an Asian-associated ancestry cluster reportedly had fewer N-insertions than the roughly 630-donor mean.

Vbeta (60) and Jbeta (13) primers were used in the PCR. TCRdb keeps only in-frame clones here, not all; method: immunoSEQ multiplex PCR. This repertoire shows 200,000 to 250,000 clones, 76% found once; its top ten account for 0.63%. The source is a man aged 18 to 30 in good health and CMV-seronegative. The source material was PBMCs.

The DNA for the CDR3 is TGTGCCAGCAGGCCGGGACAGAACACTGAAGCTTTCTTT. Its translation: CASRPGQNTEAFF. The V gene is TRBV28, the J gene TRBJ1-1; possible D gene TRBD1, 6 bases. CDR1 is MDHEN, CDR2 SYDVKM, per germline. With 6 bases removed from V and 1 base from J, the gap between germline ends came to 9 bases. This CDR3 has 13 amino acids.